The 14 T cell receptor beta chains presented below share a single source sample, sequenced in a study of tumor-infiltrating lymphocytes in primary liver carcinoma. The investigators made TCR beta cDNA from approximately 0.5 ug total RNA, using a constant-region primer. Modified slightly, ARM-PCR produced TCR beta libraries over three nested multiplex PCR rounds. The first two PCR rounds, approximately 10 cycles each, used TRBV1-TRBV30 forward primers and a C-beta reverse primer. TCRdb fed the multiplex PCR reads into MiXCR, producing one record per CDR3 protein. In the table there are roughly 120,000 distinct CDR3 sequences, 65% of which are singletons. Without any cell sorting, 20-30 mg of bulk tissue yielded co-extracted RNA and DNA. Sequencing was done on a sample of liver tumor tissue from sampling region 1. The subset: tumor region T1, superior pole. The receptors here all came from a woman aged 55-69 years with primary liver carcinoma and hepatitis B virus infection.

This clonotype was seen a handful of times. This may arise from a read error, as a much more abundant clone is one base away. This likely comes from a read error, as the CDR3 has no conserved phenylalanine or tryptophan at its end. This CDR3 is CSVDLGGLDTQYL. In DNA, the CDR3 is TGCAGCGTTGATCTGGGGGGATTGGATACGCAGTATCTT. The chain is built from TRBV29-1 and TRBJ2-3; D is possibly TRBD2 (6 bases). V shed 3 bases and J shed 6 bases, with 13 bases lying between them. The germline gives CDR1 SQVTM, CDR2 ANQGSEA. The CDR3 loop spans 13 amino acids.

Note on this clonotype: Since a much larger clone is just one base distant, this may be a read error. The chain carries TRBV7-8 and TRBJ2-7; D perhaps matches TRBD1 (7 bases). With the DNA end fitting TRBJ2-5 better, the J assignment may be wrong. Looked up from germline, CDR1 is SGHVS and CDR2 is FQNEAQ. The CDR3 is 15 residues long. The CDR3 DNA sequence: TGTGCCAGCAGCTTAGTTGGAGGGGGCCAGGAGACCCAGTACTTC. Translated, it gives CASSLVGGGQETQYF.

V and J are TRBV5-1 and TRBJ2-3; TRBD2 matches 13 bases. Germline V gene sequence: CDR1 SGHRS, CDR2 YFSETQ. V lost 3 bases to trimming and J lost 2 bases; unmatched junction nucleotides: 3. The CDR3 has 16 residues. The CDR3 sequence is CASSWGTSGTTDTQYF. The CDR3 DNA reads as TGCGCCAGCAGCTGGGGGACTAGCGGGACCACAGATACGCAGTATTTT. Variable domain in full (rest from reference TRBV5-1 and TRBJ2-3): KAGVTQTPRYLIKTRGQQVTLSCSPISGHRSVSWYQQTPGQGLQFLFEYFSETQRNKGNFPGRFSGRQFSNSRSEMNVSTLELGDSALYLCASSWGTSGTTDTQYFGPGTRLTVL.

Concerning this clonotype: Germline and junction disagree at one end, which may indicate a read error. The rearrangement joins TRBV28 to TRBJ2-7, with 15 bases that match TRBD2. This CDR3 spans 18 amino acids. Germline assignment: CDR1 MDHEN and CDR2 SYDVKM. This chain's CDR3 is CASRPKPGLAGGFHERYF. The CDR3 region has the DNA TGTGCCAGCAGACCGAAACCGGGACTAGCGGGAGGATTCCACGAGCGGTACTTC.

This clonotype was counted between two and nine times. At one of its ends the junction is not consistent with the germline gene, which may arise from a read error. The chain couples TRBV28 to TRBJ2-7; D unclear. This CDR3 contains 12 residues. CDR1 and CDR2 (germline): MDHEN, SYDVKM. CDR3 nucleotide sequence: TGTGCCAGCAGTCAATCTCCCTACGAGCAGTATTTC. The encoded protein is CASSQSPYEQYF.

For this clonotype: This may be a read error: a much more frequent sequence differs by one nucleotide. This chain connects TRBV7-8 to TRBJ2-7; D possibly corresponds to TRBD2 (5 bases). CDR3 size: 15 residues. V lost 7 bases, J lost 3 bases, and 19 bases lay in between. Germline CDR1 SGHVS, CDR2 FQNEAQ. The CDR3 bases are TGTGCCAGCACCCCCCACGCACTAGGTGGCTACGAGCAGTACTTC. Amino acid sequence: CASTPHALGGYEQYF.

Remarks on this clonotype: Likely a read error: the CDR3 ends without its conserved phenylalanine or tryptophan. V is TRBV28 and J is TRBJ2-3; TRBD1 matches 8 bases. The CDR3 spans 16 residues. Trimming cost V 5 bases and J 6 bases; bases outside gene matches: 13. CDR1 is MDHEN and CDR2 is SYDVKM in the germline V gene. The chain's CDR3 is CASSPHGQGGVDTQYS. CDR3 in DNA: TGTGCCAGCAGTCCGCACGGACAGGGTGGGGTGGATACGCAGTATTCT.

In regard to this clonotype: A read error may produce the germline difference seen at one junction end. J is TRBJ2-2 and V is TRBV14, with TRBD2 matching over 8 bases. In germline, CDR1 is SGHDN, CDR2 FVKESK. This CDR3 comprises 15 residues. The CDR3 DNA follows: TGTGCCACCAGCCAAGGGGGACTACGGGGGGGCGAGCTGTTTTTT. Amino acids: CATSQGGLRGGELFF.

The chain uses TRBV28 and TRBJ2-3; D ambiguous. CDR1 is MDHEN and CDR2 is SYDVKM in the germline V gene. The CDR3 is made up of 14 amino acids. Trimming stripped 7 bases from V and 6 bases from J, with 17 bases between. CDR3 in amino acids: CASKVTSYTDTQYF. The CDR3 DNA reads TGTGCCAGCAAAGTGACCTCATACACTGATACGCAGTATTTT. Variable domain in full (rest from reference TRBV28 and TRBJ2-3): DVKVTQSSRYLVKRTGEKVFLECVQDMDHENMFWYRQDPGLGLRLIYFSYDVKMKEKGDIPEGYSVSREKKERFSLILESASTNQTSMYLCASKVTSYTDTQYFGPGTRLTVL.

In DNA form, the CDR3 reads TGTGCCAGCAGCCTACGGACAGGGTATATGAGCATTCAGTACTTC. Protein: CASSLRTGYMSIQYF. The rearrangement joins TRBV11-2 to TRBJ2-4; TRBD1 matches 8 bases. The CDR3 sequence is 15 residues long. V was clipped by 5 bases and J by 9 bases; unmatched bases: 12. Germline CDR1 reads SGHAT; CDR2 reads FQNNGV.

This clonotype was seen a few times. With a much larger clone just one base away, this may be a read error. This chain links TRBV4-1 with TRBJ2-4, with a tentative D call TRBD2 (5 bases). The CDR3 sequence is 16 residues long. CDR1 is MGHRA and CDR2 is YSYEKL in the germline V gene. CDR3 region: CANSQEQTIAKNIQYF. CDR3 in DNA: TGCGCCAACAGCCAAGAACAGACTATAGCCAAAAACATTCAGTACTTC.

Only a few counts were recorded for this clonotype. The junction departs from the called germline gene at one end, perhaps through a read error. CDR3 sequence reads: CASSLDGNEQFF. CDR3 nucleotide sequence: TGTGCCAGCAGCTTAGATGGGAATGAGCAATTCTTC. The chain uses TRBV11-3 and TRBJ2-1, with D hard to call. The CDR3 length is 12 residues. Germline V gene data show CDR1 as SGHNT and CDR2 as YENEEA.

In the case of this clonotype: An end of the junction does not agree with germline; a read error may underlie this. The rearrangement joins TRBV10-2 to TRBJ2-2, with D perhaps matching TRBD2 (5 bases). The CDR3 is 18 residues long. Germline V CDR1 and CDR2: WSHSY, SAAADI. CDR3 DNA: TGCGCCAGCAGAAGATTACAACCCCGGGGAAGGAACACCGGGGAGCTCTTTTTT. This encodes CASRRLQPRGRNTGELFF.

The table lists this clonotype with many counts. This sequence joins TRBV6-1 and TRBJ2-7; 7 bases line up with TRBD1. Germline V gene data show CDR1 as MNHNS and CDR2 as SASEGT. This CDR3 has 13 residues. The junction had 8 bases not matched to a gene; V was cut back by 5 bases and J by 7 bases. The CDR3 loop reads CASSPRTGWEQYF. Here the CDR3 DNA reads TGTGCCAGCAGTCCCCGGACAGGATGGGAGCAGTACTTC.